Listed below are T cell receptor beta chains from one sample, sequenced in a study of cytomegalovirus exposure and HLA in healthy donors. Sequencing was performed with immunoSEQ multiplex PCR; in TCRdb, only in-frame clones are kept and a portion is missing. The sample carries 100,000 to 150,000 clones, 10% to 13% recorded once. Material for sequencing was PBMCs. All receptors derive from a young woman in good health and CMV-seropositive. The CDR3 runs from the conserved cysteine through the conserved F or W. Fields, in order: V gene, D gene, CDR3 length, clone size, J gene, CDR3 protein, CDR3 DNA. A D gene is named only where the DNA matches it firmly. For some rows the clone size is stated as once, few or many, or as a class when expanded; others skip it.

TRBV5-1	.	17	once	TRBJ2-3	CASSLGIATTSTDTQYF	TGCGCCAGCAGCTTGGGTATAGCGACTACTAGCACAGATACGCAGTATTTT
TRBV7-6	TRBD2	14	.	TRBJ2-7	CASSLVGGGYEQYF	TGTGCCAGCAGCTTAGTGGGCGGGGGTTACGAGCAGTACTTC
TRBV30	.	14	few	TRBJ1-2	CAWANRDRAYGYTF	TGTGCCTGGGCCAATCGCGACAGAGCTTATGGCTACACCTTC
TRBV11-2	.	14	few	TRBJ1-1	CASSLVPGWTEAFF	TGTGCCAGCAGCTTAGTCCCGGGATGGACTGAAGCTTTCTTT
TRBV7-9	TRBD1	15	few	TRBJ2-7	CASSLQGQGSYEQYF	TGTGCCAGCAGCCTCCAAGGACAGGGCTCCTACGAGCAGTACTTC
TRBV5-1	TRBD1	14	few	TRBJ2-7	CASSGTGGRYEQYF	TGCGCCAGCAGCGGGACAGGGGGAAGGTACGAGCAGTACTTC
TRBV7-6	TRBD2	16	few	TRBJ2-7	CASSLESSGSSYEQYF	TGTGCCAGCAGCTTAGAGAGTAGCGGGAGTAGCTACGAGCAGTACTTC
TRBV29-1	.	11	.	TRBJ2-7	CSVTGRNEQYF	TGCAGCGTGACAGGGAGGAACGAGCAGTACTTC
TRBV7-9	TRBD2	14	.	TRBJ2-7	CASSLSGGTYEQYF	TGTGCCAGCAGCTTATCGGGAGGTACCTACGAGCAGTACTTC
TRBV5-1	TRBD1	15	few	TRBJ2-7	CASSRTGTGAYEQYF	TGCGCCAGCAGTCGGACCGGGACAGGGGCATACGAGCAGTACTTC
TRBV4-1	TRBD2	16	few	TRBJ2-1	CASSQAGGEPYNEQFF	TGCGCCAGCAGCCAGGCGGGAGGGGAACCCTACAATGAGCAGTTCTTC
TRBV6-8	.	11	.	TRBJ2-1	CASRMVGQGFF	TGTGCCAGCAGGATGGTGGGTCAGGGGTTCTTC
TRBV5-6	TRBD2	17	few	TRBJ2-2	CASSLVGGRAYTGELFF	TGTGCCAGCAGCTTGGTCGGCGGGAGGGCCTACACCGGGGAGCTGTTTTTT
TRBV7-9	.	14	.	TRBJ1-1	CASSPWTENTEAFF	TGTGCCAGCAGCCCCTGGACAGAGAACACTGAAGCTTTCTTT
TRBV6-1	TRBD2	14	.	TRBJ2-7	CASSNSGSSDEQYF	TGTGCCAGCAGTAATAGCGGGAGTTCCGACGAGCAGTACTTC
TRBV4-2	.	12	few	TRBJ1-1	CASSQVAGLAFF	TGTGCCAGCAGCCAAGTGGCAGGGCTAGCTTTCTTT
TRBV18	TRBD1	14	few	TRBJ2-5	CASSPMAGGETQYF	TGTGCCAGCTCACCAATGGCAGGGGGAGAGACCCAGTACTTC
TRBV5-6	.	15	few	TRBJ1-2	CASSLGRRENYGYTF	TGTGCCAGCAGCTTGGGTCGCCGGGAAAACTATGGCTACACCTTC
TRBV5-1	TRBD1	13	few	TRBJ2-7	CASSPKTGDEQYF	TGCGCCAGCAGCCCGAAGACAGGGGACGAGCAGTACTTC
TRBV28	.	13	.	TRBJ1-2	CATTGRAQGGYTF	TGTGCCACTACAGGGAGGGCCCAGGGAGGCTACACCTTC